The T cell receptor beta chain under discussion was sequenced for a study of tumor-infiltrating lymphocytes in localized non-small cell lung cancer. At the level of the study: Several tumor histologies, both smoking statuses, and some post-neoadjuvant chemotherapy samples were included. From each patient, both tumor and uninvolved lung, non-adjacent to tumor, were sampled. Notes on the study in general: Different pieces of the same tissue went to different assays, confounding technical variation with intratumor heterogeneity.

Here immunoSEQ multiplex PCR was the method, and the copy in TCRdb shows in-frame clones only, minus some. This sample has 3,000 to 4,000 clones, with just over 65% found just once. Notes on this clone: What it recognizes is unknown.

V dropped 4 bases and J dropped 1 base, with 7 bases sitting between them. Germline V gene sequence: CDR1 SQVTM, CDR2 ANQGSEA. The CDR3 totals 12 residues. Sample: uninvolved lung tissue not adjacent to the tumor. This clonotype was obtained from a human donor with non-small cell lung cancer. The rearrangement joins TRBV29-1 to TRBJ2-5; no clear D. The CDR3 nucleotides are TGCAGCGTTGCCGAACCCCAAGAGACCCAGTACTTC. It codes for CSVAEPQETQYF.